This T cell receptor beta chain was captured in a study of T cells expressing NK-cell markers. Turning to the study itself: The authors derived TCR beta repertoires from sorted CD3+CD56+NKG2C+, CD3+CD56+NKG2C- and CD3+CD56-NKG2C+ T cells.

The CDR3 extends over 12 amino acids. The germline V gene encodes CDR1 DFQATT and CDR2 SNEGSKA (reference sequence). Each CDR3 protein gets one entry in TCRdb, which reprocessed the 5' RACE reads and gives no DNA. Its clone listing holds about 540,000 distinct CDR3 sequences. The chain recombines TRBV20-1 with TRBJ2-1. The sample taken for sequencing was blood T cells: a sorted CD56 or NKG2C T cell subset, CD4+ or CD8+ T cells, or bulk PBMC T cells (not recorded which). The receptor was isolated from a man younger than 30 in good health. The CDR3 sequence: CSARDYDNEQFF.